A selection of T cell receptor beta chains follows, all from one sample in a study of cytomegalovirus exposure and HLA in healthy donors. Only in-frame clones appear in the TCRdb table, and some are missing; sequencing was by immunoSEQ multiplex PCR. In the table there are approximately 110,000 clones, 82% of which are singletons. The sequenced sample was PBMCs. The receptors were gathered from a woman under 30 in good health and CMV-seronegative. CDR3s include the opening cysteine and the closing phenylalanine or tryptophan. D genes are given only for firm matches. Expanded clones are given a class, and other clones once, few, many or no size at all.

d_call	j_call	v_call	clone_size	cdr3_nt	cdr3_aa
TRBD1	TRBJ1-4	TRBV4-2	NA	TGTGCCAGCAGCCAAGATCTTGGGACAGGGGATGAAAAACTGTTTTTT	CASSQDLGTGDEKLFF
TRBD1	TRBJ2-4	TRBV9	few	TGTGCCAGCAGCGTAGAAGGGGGCGAAAACATTCAGTACTTC	CASSVEGGENIQYF
TRBD1	TRBJ2-2	TRBV4-3	NA	TGCGCCAGCAGCCAAAGCTCAGGGGGCAGCGCCGGGGAGCTGTTTTTT	CASSQSSGGSAGELFF
NA	TRBJ2-2	TRBV7-2	NA	TGTGCCAGCAGCTTAGCGCGTTCCACCGGGGAGCTGTTTTTT	CASSLARSTGELFF
NA	TRBJ1-2	TRBV5-1	NA	TGCGCCAGCAGCCTATTACAGGGATCCTATGGCTACACCTTC	CASSLLQGSYGYTF
NA	TRBJ2-7	TRBV11-3	once	TGTGCCAGCAGCCTCCAGGGGAACTCCTACGAGCAGTACTTC	CASSLQGNSYEQYF
NA	TRBJ2-7	TRBV11-1	NA	TGTGCCAGCAGCTCGCAGGGCTGGGGAGAGCAGTACTTC	CASSSQGWGEQYF
NA	TRBJ1-1	TRBV7-9	NA	TGTGCCAGCAGCTTAGGAGACAGTGAAGATTTCTTT	CASSLGDSEDFF
TRBD1	TRBJ1-3	TRBV9	NA	TGTGCCAGCAGCGTCTCAGGGGGCGCCGATGGAAACACCATATATTTT	CASSVSGGADGNTIYF
NA	TRBJ2-3	TRBV27	once	TGTGCCAGCAGTTTAAGGGACATGGATACGCAGTATTTT	CASSLRDMDTQYF
TRBD1	TRBJ2-1	TRBV14	NA	TGTGCCAGCAGCTTAAACCGGGACAGGGTCAAAAACCCCTACAATGAGCAGTTCTTC	CASSLNRDRVKNPYNEQFF
NA	TRBJ1-2	TRBV6-1	NA	TGTGCCAGCAGTGAAGAAACAGACTATGGCTACACCTTC	CASSEETDYGYTF
NA	TRBJ2-2	TRBV9	NA	TGTGCCAGCAGCGTAGCAATAGCGGCCGGGGAGCTGTTTTTT	CASSVAIAAGELFF